This entry lists 13 T cell receptor beta chains sequenced from one sample in a study of T-cell memory formation after mild COVID-19. MiXCR was run by TCRdb on the 5' RACE reads, yielding one entry per CDR3 protein. Among fewer than 150,000 distinct CDR3 sequences listed, about a sixth were seen once. The sequenced sample consisted of PBMCs or a T cell subset sorted from them (not recorded which). The receptor source for this set is a man aged 18 to 29 who had mild COVID-19 (a few samples of this study predate the infection). Cell type and time point are not known.

This clonotype was seen a few times. The chain couples TRBV20-1 to TRBJ2-3; D gene unclear. Germline CDR1 reads DFQATT; CDR2 reads SNEGSKA (reference sequence). The V end lost 5 bases, the J end lost 6 bases, and 15 bases lay between the germline ends. The CDR3 consists of 13 residues. CDR3 in DNA: TGCAGTGCTGGCGGTGCTACGCAGGATACGCAGTATTTT. Its protein product is CSAGGATQDTQYF.

The chain couples TRBV12-3 or TRBV12-4 to TRBJ2-3; D may be TRBD2 (6 bases). V lost 6 bases and J lost 4, with 14 bases in between. The CDR3 consists of 14 residues. The CDR3 nucleotides are TGTGCCAGCAGCCCCCACGGGGGTGCAGATACGCAGTATTTT. Amino acids: CASSPHGGADTQYF.

The chain is built from TRBV7-6 and TRBJ1-6; the D gene is possibly TRBD1 (6 bases). Germline V CDR1 and CDR2: SGHVS, FNYEAQ. V gave up 1 base and J gave up 14 bases, with 15 bases separating them. The length of the CDR3 is 14 residues. Here the CDR3 DNA reads TGTGCCAGCAGCTTAGAGACAGGCCGGGAGTCCCTCCACTTT. Protein sequence: CASSLETGRESLHF.

Written as DNA, the CDR3 is TGTGCCAGCAGTCGGCGCGTAGGGCAGTTCTTC. It translates to CASSRRVGQFF. This chain connects TRBV7-2 to TRBJ2-1; D remains unclear. The germline CDR1 and CDR2 sequences are SGHTA and FQGNSA. V lost 6 bases to trimming and J lost 12 bases, with 12 bases between them. The CDR3 is 11 amino acids.

This chain uses TRBV20-1 with TRBJ2-5, with TRBD1 matching over 9 bases. The CDR3 has 13 residues. Germline assignment: CDR1 DFQATT and CDR2 SNEGSKA (reference sequence). CDR3 sequence reads: CLLVQGASKTQYF. The CDR3 DNA is TGCCTATTAGTACAGGGGGCCAGCAAGACCCAGTACTTC.

The chain combines TRBV6-2 or TRBV6-3 with TRBJ1-1; 7 bases align to TRBD1. In germline, CDR1 is MNHEY, CDR2 SVGEGT. The J segment lost 5 bases and the V segment lost 6 bases, leaving 9 bases of the junction unmatched. The CDR3 has 14 residues. The CDR3: CASRHLTGRTEAFF. CDR3 nucleotides: TGTGCCAGCAGACACTTGACAGGGAGAACTGAAGCTTTCTTT.

V and J are TRBV7-2 and TRBJ1-5; no firm D call. V lost 5 bases and J 5 bases, leaving 10 bases between the germline ends. CDR3 length equals 13 residues. Germline V gives CDR1 SGHTA, CDR2 FQGNSA. CDR3 sequence: CASSLLSDQPQHF. The CDR3, as DNA: TGTGCCAGCAGCCTCCTGTCTGATCAGCCCCAGCATTTT.

This clonotype was seen more than once but under ten times. This rearrangement joins TRBV4-3 to TRBJ2-2; 10 bases map to TRBD2. V was clipped by 4 bases and J by 7 bases; unmatched bases: 9. Germline V gene sequence: CDR1 LGHNA, CDR2 YSLEER. This CDR3 has 16 residues. The CDR3 region is CASSRRSGGAVGELFF. In DNA form, the CDR3 reads TGCGCCAGCAGCCGTCGAAGCGGGGGGGCCGTCGGGGAGCTGTTTTTT.

Many counts were recorded for this clonotype. The CDR3 here is CASSQNRAHEPQHF. As DNA, the CDR3 is TGTGCCAGCAGTCAGAACAGGGCCCATGAGCCCCAGCATTTT. The gene calls are TRBV12-3 or TRBV12-4 and TRBJ1-5, with a weak D call TRBD1 (6 bases). The ends were cut back, 5 bases at V and 8 bases at J, with 16 bases in the middle. This CDR3 region has 14 residues.

This clonotype was recorded many times. CDR3 protein: CASKIGLASYNEQFF. CDR3 nucleotide sequence: TGTGCCAGCAAAATAGGCCTAGCCTCCTACAATGAGCAGTTCTTC. This chain uses TRBV6-2 or TRBV6-3 with TRBJ2-1; weak D call: TRBD2 (5 bases). The V gene lost 7 bases and the J gene lost 0 bases, with 13 bases spanning the gap. Germline V CDR1 and CDR2: MNHEY, SVGEGT. This CDR3 has 15 residues.

This clonotype has ten or more counts. CDR3 nucleotides: TGTGCCAGCAGCTTAGATTGGGGGGGGCGCTCAAAGACCCAGTACTTC. Encoded protein: CASSLDWGGRSKTQYF. The chain links TRBV7-2 to TRBJ2-5; possibly TRBD2 for D (7 bases). Germline CDR1 reads SGHTA; CDR2 reads FQGNSA. CDR3 length: 16 amino acids. Trimming took 1 base from V and 6 from J, leaving 18 bases between them.

This rearrangement joins TRBV7-3 to TRBJ2-3; D perhaps matches TRBD1 (5 bases). The CDR3 covers 14 residues. The germline V gene has CDR1 SGHTA and CDR2 FQGTGA. V lost 1 base to trimming and J lost 6 bases, with 11 bases between them. CDR3 in DNA: TGTGCCAGCAGCTTAAGTGCAGGGCGGGATACGCAGTATTTT. This codes for CASSLSAGRDTQYF.

There are a few counts of this clonotype. V gene TRBV7-3 combines with J gene TRBJ2-5, with D perhaps matching TRBD1 (5 bases). The V end was cut by 2 bases, the J end by 7 bases, with 11 bases between. From germline, CDR1 is SGHTA and CDR2 FQGTGA. The CDR3 spans 13 residues. In DNA, the CDR3 is TGTGCCAGCAGCTTAGACCCCCAGGGGACCCAGTACTTC. Translation gives CASSLDPQGTQYF.